The entry below describes one TCR beta chain. Its specificity is unknown. This sample stems from a study of cytomegalovirus exposure and HLA in healthy donors. For the study at large: A previous analysis identified around 120 million unique TCR beta sequences derived from some 200 million T cells. Study-wide results and limits: An assumption of roughly uniform sequencing depth across donors underlay the presence/absence analyses.

60 Vbeta and 13 Jbeta primers were used in PCR. This table comes from immunoSEQ multiplex PCR, and its TCRdb copy is limited to in-frame clones, with some not included. Counted here are about 82,000 clones, around 77% occurring once; the ten biggest clones make up about 3.5%. Germline V gives CDR1 GTSNPN, CDR2 SVGIG (reference sequence). CDR3 length: 8 residues. Sample: PBMCs. The TCR comes from a man in his forties or fifties in good health and CMV-seronegative. This chain joins TRBV30 and TRBJ1-2; D uncertain. CDR3 sequence (DNA): TGTGCTTCACAGGGCTACACCTTC. Translated, it gives CASQGYTF.